Below are 17 T cell receptor beta chains sequenced from a single sample in a study of beta chain features in type 1 diabetes. The study, taken as a whole, reports: For Type 1 diabetes patients, all four CD4+ subsets carried TCRB CDR3s that were moderately but significantly shorter.

Sequenced material consisted of expressed TCRB transcripts (all of the isolated RNA was reverse transcribed). This table comes from immunoSEQ multiplex PCR, and its TCRdb copy is limited to in-frame clones, with some not included. The sample shows about 700,000 clones, around 15% of them seen only once. These TCRs' antigens remain unknown. Sequencing used naive CD4+ T cells from blood. The receptors stem from a man aged 18 to 35 with type 1 diabetes.

The rearrangement uses TRBV25-1 and TRBJ2-6, with unresolved D. Between the trimmed V and J ends, which lost 1 base and 4 bases, there was a span of 8 bases. Per the germline V gene, CDR1 is MGHDK and CDR2 is SYGVNS. The CDR3 runs 15 residues. The CDR3 sequence is CASSEWRAGANVLTF. CDR3 sequence (DNA): TGTGCCAGCAGTGAATGGCGAGCAGGGGCCAACGTCCTGACTTTC. The variable domain in full, completed from reference TRBV25-1 and TRBJ2-6, reads EADIYQTPRYLVIGTGKKITLECSQTMGHDKMYWYQQDPGMELHLIHYSYGVNSTEKGDLSSESTVSRIRTEHFPLTLESARPSHTSQYLCASSEWRAGANVLTFGAGSRLTVL.

This clone was counted a few times. The J gene is TRBJ2-3, the V gene TRBV7-8, with a tentative D call TRBD2 (6 bases). Trimming cost V 5 bases and J 5 bases, with 17 bases left between them. Germline CDR1 reads SGHVS; CDR2 reads FQNEAQ. The CDR3 totals 15 residues. The CDR3 reads CASSLMRAGGDTQYF. The CDR3 DNA follows: TGTGCCAGCAGCCTCATGAGGGCCGGGGGAGATACGCAGTATTTT. The entire variable domain, with the rest obtained from reference TRBV7-8 and TRBJ2-3, is as follows: GAGVSQSPRYKVAKRGQDVALRCDPISGHVSLFWYQQALGQGPEFLTYFQNEAQLDKSGLPSDRFFAERPEGSVSTLKIQRTQQEDSAVYLCASSLMRAGGDTQYFGPGTRLTVL.

This clone has a handful of counts. J is TRBJ2-1 and V is TRBV5-6, with 9 bases fitting TRBD1. The CDR3 is 16 amino acids. V gave up 2 bases and J gave up 0 bases; unmatched junction bases: 3. Germline V gene sequence: CDR1 SGHDT, CDR2 YYEEEE. The CDR3 nucleotides are TGTGCCAGCAGCTTACCACAGGGGGCCTCCTACAATGAGCAGTTCTTC. It encodes CASSLPQGASYNEQFF.

This chain joins TRBV18 and TRBJ2-7, with 8 bases matching TRBD1. The CDR3 has 14 amino acids. The V segment lost 5 bases and the J segment 6 bases; nucleotides outside the gene matches: 9. The germline V gene encodes CDR1 KGHSH and CDR2 LQKENI. CDR3: CASSILTGGGEQYF. The CDR3 nucleotides read TGTGCCAGCTCAATCCTCACAGGGGGTGGCGAGCAGTACTTC.

This clone was seen a few times. The identical CDR3 is also encoded by other nucleotide sequences in the sample. CDR3: CASSGLAKNIQYF. The CDR3 DNA is TGTGCCAGCAGTGGGCTAGCCAAAAACATTCAGTACTTC. The chain joins TRBV2 to TRBJ2-4; the D is unclear. Germline V lookup: CDR1 SNHLY, CDR2 FYNNEI. CDR3 length equals 13 residues. V lost 4 bases and J lost 0, with 4 bases in between.

The rearrangement uses TRBV4-1 and TRBJ1-1; TRBD1 agrees at 7 bases. Germline V gene sequence: CDR1 MGHRA, CDR2 YSYEKL. Trimming removed 1 base from V and 0 bases from J; junction bases left unmatched: 2. The CDR3 is 15 amino acids. Here the CDR3 reads CASSQGDRVNTEAFF. CDR3 coding DNA: TGCGCCAGCAGCCAAGGGGACAGAGTGAACACTGAAGCTTTCTTT.

This clone was observed a handful of times. The V call is TRBV7-3, the J call TRBJ1-1; 8 bases line up with TRBD1. Germline CDR1 SGHTA, CDR2 FQGTGA. Unmatched junction bases numbered 7, after V lost 5 bases and J lost 5 bases. CDR3 length: 14 residues. The DNA for the CDR3 is TGTGCCAGCAGCCCCGCCCACAGGGGGACTGAAGCTTTCTTT. As protein: CASSPAHRGTEAFF. The full variable domain, its missing parts supplied by reference TRBV7-3 and TRBJ1-1, is GAGVSQTPSNKVTEKGKYVELRCDPISGHTALYWYRQSLGQGPEFLIYFQGTGAADDSGLPNDRFFAVRPEGSVSTLKIQRTERGDSAVYLCASSPAHRGTEAFFGQGTRLTVV.

This clone was seen only a few times. This sequence joins TRBV30 and TRBJ1-3; D remains unclear. This CDR3 has 12 residues. V shed 3 bases and J shed 4 bases, with 7 bases lying between them. Germline lookup yields CDR1 GTSNPN and CDR2 SVGIG (reference sequence). The CDR3 DNA is TGTGCCTGGAGCCCGGACGGAAACACCATATATTTT. This sequence encodes CAWSPDGNTIYF.

The chain's CDR3 is CASSFTNTEAFF. The CDR3 DNA reads as TGTGCCAGCAGCTTTACCAACACTGAAGCTTTCTTT. The chain uses TRBV7-2 and TRBJ1-1; unclear D gene. Germline-derived CDR1 and CDR2 are SGHTA and FQGNSA. The CDR3 runs to 12 residues. Trimming removed 3 bases from V and 2 bases from J, with 4 bases in between.

A word on this clone: At the DNA level, this CDR3 is encoded by other sequences in the same sample as well. The chain joins TRBV5-1 to TRBJ2-3; no clear D gene. The CDR3 sequence is 14 residues long. The germline V and J ends were trimmed by 0 bases and 0 bases, with 5 bases remaining between them. Germline values: CDR1 SGHRS, CDR2 YFSETQ. In DNA, the CDR3 is TGCGCCAGCAGCTTGGGAGACAGCACAGATACGCAGTATTTT. As protein: CASSLGDSTDTQYF.

This clone has only a few counts. V is TRBV28 and J is TRBJ2-2; possibly TRBD1 for D (6 bases). Germline CDR1 reads MDHEN; CDR2 reads SYDVKM. V gave up 5 bases and J gave up 3 bases, with 13 bases separating them. This CDR3 comprises 15 residues. The CDR3 nucleotides read TGTGCCAGCAGTCCGCCGACAGGTTACACCGGGGAGCTGTTTTTT. It encodes CASSPPTGYTGELFF.

In its sample, this clone was seen a few times. The chain carries TRBV9 and TRBJ2-2; possibly TRBD2 for D (5 bases). CDR3 size: 17 residues. V was pared by 4 bases and J by 6 bases, with 22 bases between. Germline assignment: CDR1 SGDLS and CDR2 YYNGEE. CDR3 sequence: CASSLEGQSHGAGELFF. As DNA, the CDR3 is TGTGCCAGCAGCCTCGAGGGCCAGTCCCACGGGGCCGGGGAGCTGTTTTTT. The full variable domain, in which reference TRBV9 and TRBJ2-2 provide the parts outside the CDR3, is DSGVTQTPKHLITATGQRVTLRCSPRSGDLSVYWYQQSLDQGLQFLIQYYNGEERAKGNILERFSAQQFPDLHSELNLSSLELGDSALYFCASSLEGQSHGAGELFFGEGSRLTVL.

The rearrangement links TRBV19 to TRBJ1-3; 10 bases line up with TRBD1. The CDR3 has 16 amino acids. CDR1 is LNHDA, CDR2 SQIVND, per germline (reference sequence). The ends lost 5 bases at V and 0 bases at J; junction bases unmatched: 4. For the CDR3, the DNA is TGTGCCAGTAGTGTGGGACAGGGGTTCTCTGGAAACACCATATATTTT. It specifies CASSVGQGFSGNTIYF. Based on the CDR3 plus reference TRBV19 and TRBJ1-3, the full variable domain is DGGITQSPKYLFRKEGQNVTLSCEQNLNHDAMYWYRQDPGQGLRLIYYSQIVNDFQKGDIAEGYSVSREKKESFPLTVTSAQKNPTAFYLCASSVGQGFSGNTIYFGEGSWLTVV.

On this clone: This same CDR3 is encoded by further DNA sequences in the sample. This chain uses TRBV14 with TRBJ2-1; 7 bases line up with TRBD1. The length of the CDR3 is 15 residues. Germline lookup yields CDR1 SGHDN and CDR2 FVKESK. With V trimmed by 1 base and J by 3 bases, 3 bases remained unmatched. CDR3 amino acids: CASSQVAGGYNEQFF. The CDR3 DNA reads TGTGCCAGCAGCCAAGTCGCAGGGGGCTACAATGAGCAGTTCTTC.

The genes are TRBV6-5 and TRBJ2-5; 9 nucleotides line up with TRBD2. The CDR3 contains 16 residues. Trimming removed 2 bases from V and 0 bases from J; junction bases left unmatched: 4. Germline CDR1 is MNHEY and CDR2 is SVGAGI. The CDR3 nucleotides are TGTGCCAGCAGTTACACGGCTAGCGGGGACCAAGAGACCCAGTACTTC. As protein: CASSYTASGDQETQYF.

This clone came up a few times. The V gene is TRBV5-4, the J gene TRBJ2-6; perhaps D is TRBD1 or TRBD2 (5 bases each). Germline V gene data show CDR1 as SGHNT and CDR2 as YYREEE (reference sequence). With 4 bases removed from V and 2 bases from J, the gap between germline ends came to 19 bases. The length of the CDR3 is 18 residues. The CDR3, as DNA: TGTGCCAGCAGCCCCCGGGACCATAGCCTACCTGGGGCCAACGTCCTGACTTTC. It translates to CASSPRDHSLPGANVLTF.

This clone was found a few times. The chain has TRBV7-9 and TRBJ2-2; 8 positions agree with TRBD1. V lost 5 bases and J lost 1; bases outside the gene matches: 3. CDR3 size: 15 residues. Germline assignment: CDR1 SEHNR and CDR2 FQNEAQ (reference sequence). The CDR3 DNA reads TGTGCCAGCAGCAACGGACAGGGGAACACCGGGGAGCTGTTTTTT. This codes for CASSNGQGNTGELFF.